This T cell receptor (beta chain) was identified during a study of blood T cell repertoires in COVID-19. This table comes from immunoSEQ multiplex PCR, and its TCRdb copy is limited to in-frame clones, with some not included. The table shows about 160,000 clones, with 85% to 90% occurring only once. A single count supports this clone. CDR3 length equals 16 residues. Between the trimmed V and J ends, which lost 3 bases and 4 bases, there was a span of 16 bases. Germline lookup yields CDR1 SGHAT and CDR2 FQNNGV. The receptor was isolated from a woman aged 45-59 years who had recovered from COVID-19. The chain uses TRBV11-2 and TRBJ2-1; D perhaps matches TRBD2 (7 bases). Sequenced material: PBMCs or T cells enriched from blood (not recorded which). CDR3 sequence: CASSFHGGGWYNEQFF. The CDR3 nucleotides read TGTGCCAGCAGCTTTCATGGGGGGGGCTGGTACAATGAGCAGTTCTTC.